The 4 T cell receptor beta chains in this list originate from one sample, sequenced in a study of regulatory T cells in long-lasting Graves disease. Arm-PCR of CDR3 regions and iRepertoire HTBI primers were the basis on which TCR beta libraries were built. MiXCR, run by TCRdb on the multiplex PCR reads, gives a single entry per CDR3 protein. The data hold about 470,000 distinct CDR3 sequences, with about 15% observed a single time. The time point is: newly diagnosed GD, antithyroid drugs for less than 3 months. RNA extracted from PBMCs served as the sequencing template. The sample was also linked to a second study, of T cells in Graves' hyperthyroidism and ophthalmopathy.

This material consisted of peripheral blood mononuclear cells (PBMCs), taken at new diagnosis, from a patient treated with antithyroid drugs. Receptors were obtained from a woman under 40 with Graves disease.

This clonotype was counted many times. The CDR3 coding sequence is TGTGCCAGCAGTTTCCTCGGGGGGGATACGCAGTATTTT. This sequence encodes CASSFLGGDTQYF. The chain employs TRBV28 and TRBJ2-3; 7 positions agree with TRBD2. This CDR3 has 13 residues. The V and J ends lost 3 bases and 6 bases, in that order; junction bases with no gene match: 3. In germline, CDR1 is MDHEN, CDR2 SYDVKM. Variable domain in full (rest from reference TRBV28 and TRBJ2-3): DVKVTQSSRYLVKRTGEKVFLECVQDMDHENMFWYRQDPGLGLRLIYFSYDVKMKEKGDIPEGYSVSREKKERFSLILESASTNQTSMYLCASSFLGGDTQYFGPGTRLTVL.

Details on this clonotype: A junction end diverges from the germline sequence, so it may reflect a read error. This chain links TRBV11-1 with TRBJ1-2, with 7 positions matching TRBD1. CDR1 is SGHAT, CDR2 FQDESV, per germline (reference sequence). The CDR3 covers 21 residues. The DNA of the CDR3 is TGTGGCAGCAACGATTACATGGTTGGAGAGGACGGGACAGAACTCAACTATGGCTACACCTTC. Protein sequence: CGSNDYMVGEDGTELNYGYTF. Full variable domain (remainder filled in from reference TRBV11-1 and TRBJ1-2): EAEVAQSPRYKITEKSQAVAFWCDPISGHATLYWYRQILGQGPELLVQFQDESVVDDSQLPKDRFSAERLKGVDSTLKIQPAELGDSAMYLCGSNDYMVGEDGTELNYGYTFGSGTRLTVV.

There are many counts of this clonotype. V usage is TRBV11-2 and J usage is TRBJ2-3, with 12 bases matching TRBD2. V dropped 5 bases and J dropped 5; count of bases not matched to a gene: 5. Germline lookup yields CDR1 SGHAT and CDR2 FQNNGV. The CDR3 is made up of 15 amino acids. The DNA for the CDR3 is TGTGCCAGCAGCCCGACTAGCGGGAGTCGAGATACGCAGTATTTT. This codes for CASSPTSGSRDTQYF.

The table lists this clonotype with many counts. The V and J genes are TRBV12-3 or TRBV12-4 and TRBJ1-3; TRBD1 aligns across 9 bases. With 1 base clipped from V and 3 bases from J, the junction kept 4 bases outside the gene matches. The CDR3 is 16 amino acids. The CDR3, as DNA: TGTGCCAGCAGTTTAGGTCCGGGACAGGGTGGAAACACCATATATTTT. Its translation is CASSLGPGQGGNTIYF.